The 15 T cell receptor beta chains given below trace back to one sample, sequenced in a study of T and B cells in COVID-19 patients. TRB was amplified from approximately 250-500 ng of blood genomic DNA. Multiplex PCR with BIOMED2 TRB-A/B primer pools amplified TRB rearrangements. Each CDR3 protein is one row after TCRdb ran MiXCR on the multiplex PCR reads. The table records about 17,000 distinct CDR3 sequences, about 26% of them present only once. Sequencing was performed on blood. These receptors came from a human donor who had recovered from COVID-19.

V is TRBV6-2 or TRBV6-3 and J is TRBJ1-5, with D uncertain. V was shortened by 7 bases and J by 5 bases, with 12 bases between the two germline ends. The germline CDR1 and CDR2 sequences are MNHEY and SVGEGT. The CDR3 covers 13 residues. The CDR3 here is CASNLSPYQPQHF. In DNA, the CDR3 is TGTGCCAGCAACCTCTCCCCTTATCAGCCCCAGCATTTT.

There are many counts of this clonotype. The chain joins TRBV5-4 to TRBJ2-7; 8 positions agree with TRBD1. After removal of 4 bases from V and 7 bases from J, the junction contained 4 bases not matched to a gene. Germline V gives CDR1 SGHNT, CDR2 YYREEE (reference sequence). This CDR3 region has 12 residues. The CDR3 DNA sequence: TGTGCCAGCAGCCCTACAGGGGGGGAGCAGTACTTC. This translates into CASSPTGGEQYF.

This clonotype has more than one count but fewer than ten. This rearrangement joins TRBV6-2 or TRBV6-3 to TRBJ2-7; 10 bases are shared with TRBD1. Germline-derived CDR1 and CDR2 are MNHEY and SVGEGT. Trimming cost V 5 bases and J 3 bases; bases outside gene matches: 7. This CDR3 contains 15 residues. The CDR3 bases are TGTGCCAGCAGTGCACCGGGACAGGGGAACTACGAGCAGTACTTC. It codes for CASSAPGQGNYEQYF.

This chain connects TRBV12-3 or TRBV12-4 to TRBJ2-1; D is unclear. The CDR3 has 12 residues. V was clipped by 6 bases and J by 9 bases, with 12 bases between them. The CDR3 reads CASSLTVGEQFF. The CDR3 DNA reads as TGTGCCAGCAGCCTCACGGTGGGTGAGCAGTTCTTC.

The rearrangement joins TRBV20-1 to TRBJ1-5, with 7 bases identical to TRBD1. Germline loops: CDR1 DFQATT, CDR2 SNEGSKA (reference sequence). V lost 6 bases, J lost 0 bases, and 14 bases stayed unmatched. The CDR3 is 17 amino acids. The CDR3 DNA reads as TGCAGTGCAACCACCGACAGGGAGGATAGTAGCAATCAGCCCCAGCATTTT. Translation: CSATTDREDSSNQPQHF.

This clonotype was seen only a few times. This chain uses TRBV7-4 with TRBJ2-3; 12 bases are a match to TRBD2. Trimming cost V 5 bases and J 1 base; bases outside gene matches: 1. This CDR3 region has 15 residues. CDR1 is SGHVT and CDR2 is SQSDAQ in the germline V gene. This chain's CDR3 is CASSPSGGGTDTQYF. The CDR3 DNA reads as TGTGCCAGCAGCCCTAGCGGGGGGGGCACAGATACGCAGTATTTT.

The chain's CDR3 is CSAQDTGTTDTQYF. The DNA for the CDR3 is TGCAGTGCGCAAGATACCGGGACCACAGATACGCAGTATTTT. This chain uses TRBV20-1 with TRBJ2-3; tentatively, D is TRBD1 or TRBD2 (5 bases each). There are 14 residues in the CDR3. Trimming shortened V by 6 bases and J by 2 bases, and 15 bases separated the two germline ends. Germline V CDR1 and CDR2: DFQATT, SNEGSKA (reference sequence).

This clonotype is labeled as medium-sized (0.01 to 0.1%). The V call is TRBV6-5, the J call TRBJ1-4, with 7 bases lining up with TRBD1. The CDR3 spans 14 residues. Losses at the gene ends were 6 bases for V and 5 bases for J; bases not matched to a gene: 6. The germline CDR1 and CDR2 sequences are MNHEY and SVGAGI. The CDR3 nucleotides read TGTGCCAGCAGGCCCACAGGGGACAATGAAAAACTGTTTTTT. Protein sequence: CASRPTGDNEKLFF.

This sequence joins TRBV28 and TRBJ2-7; no firm D call. V was trimmed by 2 bases and J by 5 bases, leaving 19 bases between them. The CDR3 extends over 16 amino acids. CDR1 is MDHEN, CDR2 SYDVKM, per germline. CDR3 loop: CASSLTGDWIIHEQYF. CDR3 sequence (DNA): TGTGCCAGCAGTTTAACGGGCGATTGGATCATTCACGAGCAGTACTTC.

The rearrangement links TRBV6-2 or TRBV6-3 to TRBJ2-7, with D perhaps assigned TRBD1 or TRBD2 (6 bases each). The germline V gene has CDR1 MNHEY and CDR2 SVGEGT. The CDR3 consists of 14 residues. Trimming took 8 bases from V and 2 from J, leaving 16 bases between them. The CDR3 DNA reads TGTGCCAGCCACTCCGAGGGGGGACCCTACGAGCAGTACTTC. Encoded protein: CASHSEGGPYEQYF.

Judged by abundance, this clonotype is medium-sized. This rearrangement joins TRBV19 to TRBJ2-1; a weak D match, TRBD1 (5 bases). Germline-derived CDR1 and CDR2 are LNHDA and SQIVND (reference sequence). This CDR3 comprises 17 residues. V lost 6 bases, J lost 4 bases, and 22 bases lay in between. CDR3 protein: CASSDPSTGQRYNEQFF. The CDR3 coding sequence is TGTGCCAGTAGCGACCCAAGCACAGGCCAGAGATACAATGAGCAGTTCTTC. Full variable domain (missing parts from reference TRBV19 and TRBJ2-1): DGGITQSPKYLFRKEGQNVTLSCEQNLNHDAMYWYRQDPGQGLRLIYYSQIVNDFQKGDIAEGYSVSREKKESFPLTVTSAQKNPTAFYLCASSDPSTGQRYNEQFFGPGTRLTVL.

This clonotype was counted ten times or more. The V gene is TRBV15, the J gene TRBJ1-4; TRBD1 matches 7 bases. CDR1 and CDR2 (germline): LNHNV, YYDKDF (reference sequence). The J segment lost 7 bases and the V segment lost 1 base, leaving 9 bases of the junction unmatched. The CDR3 totals 16 residues. In nucleotides, the CDR3 is TGTGCCACCAGCAGAGGAGGGGGACAGACACTTGAAAAACTGTTTTTT. Encoded protein: CATSRGGGQTLEKLFF.

This clonotype is judged medium-sized (0.01 to 0.1%). The chain couples TRBV13 to TRBJ2-7; D assignment may be TRBD1 or TRBD2 (6 bases each). This CDR3 has 11 amino acids. Per germline, CDR1 PRHDT and CDR2 FYEKMQ (reference sequence). Trimming stripped 6 bases from V and 6 bases from J, with 9 bases between. CDR3 loop: CASSGGGEQYF. CDR3 DNA sequence: TGTGCCAGCAGTGGAGGGGGCGAGCAGTACTTC.

This clonotype was counted a few times. The chain combines TRBV5-6 with TRBJ1-1, with 7 bases identical to TRBD1. Trimming at V came to 3 bases and at J to 10 bases, leaving 9 bases not matched to a gene. Germline CDR1 is SGHDT and CDR2 is YYEEEE. The length of the CDR3 is 13 residues. CDR3 nucleotides: TGTGCCAGCAGCTCCCAAACAGGGGTGGGAGCTTTCTTT. Translation: CASSSQTGVGAFF. Full variable domain (remainder filled in from reference TRBV5-6 and TRBJ1-1): DAGVTQSPTHLIKTRGQQVTLRCSPKSGHDTVSWYQQALGQGPQFIFQYYEEEERQRGNFPDRFSGHQFPNYSSELNVNALLLGDSALYLCASSSQTGVGAFFGQGTRLTVV.

A word on this clonotype: This may arise from a read error, as a much more abundant clone is one base away. The CDR3 carries no conserved terminal phenylalanine or tryptophan, so it likely arises from a read error. The chain employs TRBV19 and TRBJ1-5, with 7 bases aligning to TRBD1. Germline-derived CDR1 and CDR2 are LNHDA and SQIVND (reference sequence). The CDR3 covers 15 residues. The trim removed 3 bases at V and 6 bases at J, leaving 8 bases unmatched. CDR3 loop: CASSIAGTATQPQHL. CDR3 DNA sequence: TGTGCCAGTAGTATCGCCGGGACAGCTACTCAGCCCCAGCATCTT.